This T cell receptor beta chain was found in a study of blood T cell repertoires in COVID-19. The wider study: Both acute and convalescent COVID-19 samples were obtained from the United States, Italy and Spain. The cDNA or gDNA used as material had been derived from T cells, B-cell-depleted T cells, or PBMCs.

In the original workflow: Counts of nucleated cells, estimated from reference gene primer amplification, were obtained. Sequencing was performed with immunoSEQ multiplex PCR; in TCRdb, only in-frame clones are kept and a portion is missing. The DNA was the basis for D and trimming; V, J and clone size are from that table. The sample includes hundreds of thousands of clones, approximately 84% of them seen just once. This CDR3 contains 13 residues. V lost 6 bases and J lost 3; bases outside the gene matches: 4. The receptor's source is a woman aged 25 to 45 who had recovered from COVID-19. The J gene is TRBJ2-7, the V gene TRBV12-3 or TRBV12-4, with 8 bases aligning to TRBD1. Sequenced input: peripheral blood. CDR3 in amino acids: CASRLDRGYEQYF. The CDR3 DNA reads as TGTGCCAGCAGACTCGACAGGGGCTACGAGCAGTACTTC.